This T cell receptor (beta chain) originates from a study of Graves' ophthalmopathy and Graves' hyperthyroidism. Study-wide context: The blood sample was drawn at first diagnosis and before any treatment. Overall study results and limits: Blood also contained most of the expanded thyroid clonotypes above 0.001 frequency.

RNA transcripts provided the template for amplifying TCR beta CDR3 regions. A first-round RT-PCR used HTBI primers, followed by a second-round multiplex PCR. Each CDR3 protein gets one entry after TCRdb re-called the multiplex PCR reads with MiXCR. Of some 520,000 distinct CDR3 sequences in the sample, around 14% were seen once. The study enrolled ophthalmopathy donors with moderate-to-severe activity, CAS ≥3, NOSPECS ≥4 and duration under 3 months. PBMCs were isolated from a 10 ml sample of fresh peripheral blood. This clonotype appeared many times. What it binds is not known. The specimen sequenced was blood. The receptor was isolated from a woman under 40 with Graves' ophthalmopathy.

CDR3 bases: TGTGCCAGCAAAATCGCCACCAGCTCCTACGAGCAGTACTTC. Amino acid sequence: CASKIATSSYEQYF. The rearrangement joins TRBV2 to TRBJ2-7; D is uncertain. The V and J ends lost 7 bases and 0 bases respectively, with 13 bases between them. The CDR3 extends over 14 amino acids. Germline loops: CDR1 SNHLY, CDR2 FYNNEI.